These 21 T cell receptor beta chains share one sample of origin, sequenced in a study of blood T cell repertoires in COVID-19. Method: immunoSEQ multiplex PCR; TCRdb's copy keeps in-frame clones and lacks some. Of approximately 99,000 clones listed, about 80% are singletons. Specimen: peripheral blood. These receptors were obtained from a woman aged 70-85 years with acute or convalescent COVID-19.

The chain links TRBV24-1 to TRBJ2-3, with TRBD2 matching 7 bases. In germline, CDR1 is KGHDR, CDR2 SFDVKD. Trimming at V came to 7 bases and at J to 0 bases, leaving 3 bases not matched to a gene. The CDR3 contains 14 residues. This chain's CDR3 is CATSQTSSTDTQYF. The CDR3 region has the DNA TGTGCCACCAGCCAGACTAGCAGCACAGATACGCAGTATTTT.

The J gene is TRBJ1-2, the V gene TRBV6-2 or TRBV6-3, with 8 positions matching TRBD1. Trimming cost V 6 bases and J 6 bases; bases outside gene matches: 15. The length of the CDR3 is 16 residues. The germline gives CDR1 MNHEY, CDR2 SVGEGT. The CDR3 region is CASSRDRFTQVDGYTF. The CDR3 region has the DNA TGTGCCAGCAGCCGGGACAGGTTTACCCAGGTCGATGGCTACACCTTC.

The J gene is TRBJ2-3, the V gene TRBV24-1; tentatively, D is TRBD1 (6 bases). Per the germline V gene, CDR1 is KGHDR and CDR2 is SFDVKD. The CDR3 covers 14 residues. V lost 3 bases, J lost 6 bases, and 12 bases lay in between. As DNA, the CDR3 is TGTGCCACCAGTGATCCAGGGGCGGCGGATACGCAGTATTTT. Its translation: CATSDPGAADTQYF.

This rearrangement joins TRBV11-2 to TRBJ1-3; TRBD1 matches at 8 bases. From germline, CDR1 is SGHAT and CDR2 FQNNGV. The trim removed 5 bases at V and 7 bases at J, leaving 4 bases unmatched. The CDR3 is 13 residues long. DNA for the CDR3: TGTGCCAGCAGCACCGGACAGGGTAACACCATATATTTT. Protein: CASSTGQGNTIYF.

The rearrangement links TRBV3-1 (or the pseudogene TRBV3-2) to TRBJ2-1, with 9 positions matching TRBD2. J was trimmed by 0 bases and V by 0 bases; bases with no gene match: 18. Germline values: CDR1 LGHDT, CDR2 YNNKEL (reference sequence). The length of the CDR3 is 22 residues. The CDR3 DNA follows: TGTGCCAGCAGCCAAGATCCAGTGTCTAGCGGGGCCTGGAGGAGCTCCTACAATGAGCAGTTCTTC. It codes for CASSQDPVSSGAWRSSYNEQFF.

In its sample, this clone was seen a few times. The rearrangement links TRBV6-5 to TRBJ1-1; D is ambiguous. The CDR3 is made up of 14 amino acids. Trimming cost V 0 bases and J 1 base, with 6 bases left between them. Germline V gives CDR1 MNHEY, CDR2 SVGAGI. The CDR3, as DNA: TGTGCCAGCAGTTACTCTAGAACGAACACTGAAGCTTTCTTT. This translates into CASSYSRTNTEAFF.

This clone was detected only a few times. The V and J genes are TRBV10-3 and TRBJ1-2; 10 positions match TRBD1. CDR1 and CDR2 from the germline V gene are ENHRY and SYGVKD. V dropped 3 bases and J dropped 6; count of bases not matched to a gene: 13. The CDR3 sequence is 17 residues long. CDR3 DNA sequence: TGTGCCATCAGTGACCCATATGGACAGGGGGTGAAAGATGGCTACACCTTC. This codes for CAISDPYGQGVKDGYTF.

This clone was counted once. V and J are TRBV18 and TRBJ2-1, with 11 bases that match TRBD2. V shed 1 base, J shed 4 bases, and the junction held 9 bases outside the gene matches. CDR1 is KGHSH and CDR2 is LQKENI in the germline V gene. This CDR3 contains 18 residues. CDR3 sequence reads: CASSPLLSTSGGYNEQFF. The CDR3 DNA is TGTGCCAGCTCACCACTCCTCTCTACTAGCGGGGGTTACAATGAGCAGTTCTTC.

This clone was counted once. V usage is TRBV7-2 and J usage is TRBJ1-3; the match to TRBD1 covers 10 bases. CDR1 and CDR2 (germline): SGHTA, FQGNSA. The trim removed 2 bases at V and 4 bases at J, leaving 8 bases unmatched. CDR3 size: 17 residues. The CDR3: CASSLRTGGLGGNTIYF. The CDR3 DNA reads as TGTGCCAGCAGCTTAAGGACAGGGGGTCTCGGAGGAAACACCATATATTTT.

The chain uses TRBV19 and TRBJ1-2; 7 nucleotides match TRBD1. This CDR3 region has 13 residues. V gave up 2 bases and J gave up 3 bases; unmatched junction bases: 0. Germline CDR1 and CDR2: LNHDA and SQIVND (reference sequence). The CDR3: CASSIRGHYGYTF. The CDR3 nucleotides read TGTGCCAGTAGTATAAGGGGGCACTATGGCTACACCTTC.

CDR3 protein: CASSLARLTNGRGETQYF. CDR3 DNA sequence: TGCGCCAGCAGCTTGGCGAGACTTACAAACGGGAGAGGAGAGACCCAGTACTTC. The genes are TRBV5-1 and TRBJ2-5, with D possibly matching TRBD2 (6 bases). The CDR3 sequence is 18 residues long. V shed 0 bases and J shed 4 bases, with 22 bases lying between them. The V gene's germline CDR1 is SGHRS and CDR2 YFSETQ.

The chain uses TRBV27 and TRBJ1-2; TRBD1 might be the D (6 bases). CDR1 is MNHEY, CDR2 SMNVEV, per germline (reference sequence). This CDR3 is built from 13 residues. Trimming pared 6 bases from V and 1 base from J, leaving 9 bases between. In DNA form, the CDR3 reads TGTGCCAGCAGCTTGGACAGTAACTATGGCTACACCTTC. Translating it yields CASSLDSNYGYTF.

As for this clone: This sample also contains other DNA sequences that code for the same CDR3. The rearrangement links TRBV6-2 or TRBV6-3 to TRBJ1-2, with TRBD1 matching over 9 bases. This CDR3 has 14 amino acids. The germline gives CDR1 MNHEY, CDR2 SVGEGT. The trim removed 6 bases at V and 2 bases at J, leaving 4 bases unmatched. As DNA, the CDR3 is TGTGCCAGCAGCCTACAGGGGGCGAACTATGGCTACACCTTC. This sequence encodes CASSLQGANYGYTF.

The rearrangement uses TRBV9 and TRBJ2-1; the D is unclear. Between the trimmed V and J ends, which lost 0 bases and 4 bases, there was a span of 11 bases. From germline, CDR1 is SGDLS and CDR2 YYNGEE. The CDR3 has 15 residues. The CDR3 loop reads CASSVAEQSYNEQFF. CDR3 in DNA: TGTGCCAGCAGCGTAGCAGAACAGTCGTACAATGAGCAGTTCTTC. Variable domain in full (rest from reference TRBV9 and TRBJ2-1): DSGVTQTPKHLITATGQRVTLRCSPRSGDLSVYWYQQSLDQGLQFLIQYYNGEERAKGNILERFSAQQFPDLHSELNLSSLELGDSALYFCASSVAEQSYNEQFFGPGTRLTVL.

The chain uses TRBV7-9 and TRBJ1-5; TRBD1 agrees at 8 bases. Germline V gives CDR1 SEHNR, CDR2 FQNEAQ (reference sequence). After removal of 6 bases from V and 6 bases from J, the junction contained 7 bases not matched to a gene. This CDR3 is 14 amino acids long. As DNA, the CDR3 is TGTGCCAGCAGTCCGGACAGGGCGGGTCAGCCCCAGCATTTT. Amino acid sequence: CASSPDRAGQPQHF.

V and J are TRBV29-1 and TRBJ1-2, with D maybe TRBD1 (5 bases). CDR3 size: 12 residues. V lost 4 bases, J lost 7 bases, and 13 bases lay in between. Germline CDR1 SQVTM, CDR2 ANQGSEA. The CDR3 sequence: CSVGRERGGYTF. CDR3 bases: TGCAGCGTTGGGAGGGAAAGGGGTGGCTACACCTTC.

The rearrangement links TRBV7-8 to TRBJ2-5; D ambiguous. The CDR3 is 13 residues long. The V end lost 0 bases, the J end lost 5 bases, and 7 bases lay between the germline ends. The germline V gene has CDR1 SGHVS and CDR2 FQNEAQ. In nucleotides, the CDR3 is TGTGCCAGCAGCTTAGCGCTGAGGGAGACCCAGTACTTC. This gives the protein CASSLALRETQYF.

This chain joins TRBV3-1 (or the pseudogene TRBV3-2) and TRBJ2-3; 9 bases are a match to TRBD2. Germline V CDR1 and CDR2: LGHDT, YNNKEL (reference sequence). The CDR3 runs 13 residues. V was pared by 1 base and J by 10 bases, with 3 bases of the junction left unmatched. The CDR3 protein is CASSQGLAAAQYF. CDR3 nucleotides: TGTGCCAGCAGCCAAGGACTAGCGGCCGCGCAGTATTTT.

This chain connects TRBV19 to TRBJ2-1; weak D call: TRBD1 (5 bases). V dropped 4 bases and J dropped 0 bases, with 22 bases sitting between them. Germline V gene data show CDR1 as LNHDA and CDR2 as SQIVND (reference sequence). This CDR3 is built from 19 residues. The CDR3 protein is CASSKTRMPREHSYNEQFF. The CDR3 nucleotides read TGTGCCAGTAGTAAAACAAGGATGCCCAGGGAACACTCCTACAATGAGCAGTTCTTC.

The gene calls are TRBV10-2 and TRBJ1-5; D is ambiguous. Trimming stripped 3 bases from V and 6 bases from J, with 12 bases between. Germline lookup yields CDR1 WSHSY and CDR2 SAAADI. The CDR3 is 14 amino acids. In nucleotides, the CDR3 is TGCGCCAGCAGTGAAAGCGGGCTTAGTCAGCCCCAGCATTTT. Residues: CASSESGLSQPQHF.

The chain combines TRBV19 with TRBJ2-6; 7 bases map to TRBD1. After removal of 9 bases from V and 4 bases from J, the junction contained 12 bases not matched to a gene. Germline CDR1 and CDR2: LNHDA and SQIVND (reference sequence). The length of the CDR3 is 16 residues. CDR3 sequence (DNA): TGTGCCAGCGACCCGGGACAGTCATACGGGGCCAACGTCCTGACTTTC. The encoded protein is CASDPGQSYGANVLTF.